This section outlines one TCR beta chain sequence together with its context. The same CDR3 also results from other DNA sequences found in this sample. Germline-derived CDR1 and CDR2 are MNHNY and SVGAGI (reference sequence). The V gene lost 6 bases and the J gene lost 0 bases, with 12 bases spanning the gap. The CDR3 length is 14 residues. Sequenced by immunoSEQ multiplex PCR; TCRdb stores in-frame clones only, minus some. The repertoire consists of over a million clones, with under 99% occurring once and the leading ten covering roughly 0.42%. The data were taken from a study of shared clonotypes between healthy human individuals.

This receptor was obtained from a man younger than 40 in good health. V usage is TRBV6-6 and J usage is TRBJ2-7, with D possibly called TRBD1 or TRBD2 (5 bases each). Sequencing input: naive CD4+ T cells sorted from blood. The subset was: CD45RA+ positively selected. The CDR3 sequence is CASRPRESSYEQYF. In DNA, the CDR3 is TGTGCCAGCAGGCCCAGGGAGAGCTCCTACGAGCAGTACTTC.